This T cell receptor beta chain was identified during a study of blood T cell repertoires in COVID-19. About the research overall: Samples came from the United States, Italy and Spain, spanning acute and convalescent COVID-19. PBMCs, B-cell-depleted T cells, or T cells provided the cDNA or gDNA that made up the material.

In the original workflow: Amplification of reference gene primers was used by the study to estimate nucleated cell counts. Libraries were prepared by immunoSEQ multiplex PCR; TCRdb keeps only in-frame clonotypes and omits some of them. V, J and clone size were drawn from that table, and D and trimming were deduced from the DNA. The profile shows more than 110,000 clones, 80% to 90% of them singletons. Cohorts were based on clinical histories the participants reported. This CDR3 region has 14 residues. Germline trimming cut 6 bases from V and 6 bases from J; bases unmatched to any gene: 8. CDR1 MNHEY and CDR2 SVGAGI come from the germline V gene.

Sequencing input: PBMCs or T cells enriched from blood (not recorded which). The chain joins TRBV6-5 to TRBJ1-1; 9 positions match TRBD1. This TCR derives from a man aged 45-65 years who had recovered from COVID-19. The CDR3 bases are TGTGCCAGCAGACCGACACAGGGGGCGGCTGAAGCTTTCTTT. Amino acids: CASRPTQGAAEAFF.